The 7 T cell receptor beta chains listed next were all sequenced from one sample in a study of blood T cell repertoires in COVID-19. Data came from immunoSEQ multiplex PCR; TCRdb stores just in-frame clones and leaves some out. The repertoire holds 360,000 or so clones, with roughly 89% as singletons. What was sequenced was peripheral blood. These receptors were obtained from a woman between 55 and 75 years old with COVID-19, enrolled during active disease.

CDR3 region: CATSDSSDRGSNTEAFF. CDR3 DNA: TGTGCCACCAGTGATTCCTCGGACAGGGGGAGTAACACTGAAGCTTTCTTT. The chain joins TRBV24-1 to TRBJ1-1; the match to TRBD1 covers 10 bases. With 2 bases clipped from V and 2 bases from J, the junction kept 7 bases outside the gene matches. The germline V gene encodes CDR1 KGHDR and CDR2 SFDVKD. CDR3 length: 17 amino acids.

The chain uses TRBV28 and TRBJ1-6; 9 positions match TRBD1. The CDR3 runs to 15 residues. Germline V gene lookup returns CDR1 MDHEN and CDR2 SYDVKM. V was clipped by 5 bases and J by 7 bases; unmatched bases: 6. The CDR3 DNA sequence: TGTGCCAGCAGTCCGGTGGACAGGGGAAATTCACCCCTCCACTTT. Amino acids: CASSPVDRGNSPLHF. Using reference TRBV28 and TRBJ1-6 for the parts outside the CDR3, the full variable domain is DVKVTQSSRYLVKRTGEKVFLECVQDMDHENMFWYRQDPGLGLRLIYFSYDVKMKEKGDIPEGYSVSREKKERFSLILESASTNQTSMYLCASSPVDRGNSPLHFGNGTRLTVT.

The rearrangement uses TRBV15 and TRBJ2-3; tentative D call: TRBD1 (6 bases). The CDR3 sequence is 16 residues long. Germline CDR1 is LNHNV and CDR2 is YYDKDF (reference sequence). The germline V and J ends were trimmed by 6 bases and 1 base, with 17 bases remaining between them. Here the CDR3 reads CATRPGRGGRTDTQYF. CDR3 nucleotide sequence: TGTGCCACCAGACCAGGCAGGGGCGGTCGCACAGATACGCAGTATTTT.

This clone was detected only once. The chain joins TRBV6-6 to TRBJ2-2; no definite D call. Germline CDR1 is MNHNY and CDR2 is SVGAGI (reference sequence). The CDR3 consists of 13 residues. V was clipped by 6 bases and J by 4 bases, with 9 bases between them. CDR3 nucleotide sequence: TGTGCCAGCAGACTTCACAGCACCGGGGAGCTGTTTTTT. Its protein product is CASRLHSTGELFF.

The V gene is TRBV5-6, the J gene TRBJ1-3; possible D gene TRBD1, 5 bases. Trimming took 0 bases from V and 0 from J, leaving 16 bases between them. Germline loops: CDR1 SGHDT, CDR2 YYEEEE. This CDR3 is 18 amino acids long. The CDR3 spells CASSLAGPTDPSGNTIYF. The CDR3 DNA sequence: TGTGCCAGCAGCTTGGCCGGACCGACAGATCCCTCTGGAAACACCATATATTTT.

This CDR3 is CASTSGPAYNEQFF. CDR3 DNA: TGTGCCAGCACGTCAGGGCCGGCCTACAATGAGCAGTTCTTC. The chain has TRBV28 and TRBJ2-1; maybe TRBD1 (5 bases). Germline CDR1 is MDHEN and CDR2 is SYDVKM. This CDR3 is 14 amino acids long. Trimming removed 7 bases at V and 2 bases at J, with 12 bases between.

CDR3 sequence reads: CASAGIGYTENYGYTF. The DNA of the CDR3 is TGCGCCAGCGCCGGGATTGGATACACAGAGAACTATGGCTACACCTTC. The gene calls are TRBV5-1 and TRBJ1-2; D is ambiguous. This CDR3 contains 16 residues. Germline CDR1 reads SGHRS; CDR2 reads YFSETQ. V shed 7 bases and J shed 2 bases, with 21 bases lying between them.